The T cell receptor (beta chain) under discussion was sequenced for a study of control samples from healthy donors and cancer patients. Profiling relied on immunoSEQ multiplex PCR, and the TCRdb table lists in-frame clones only, not all of them. This table holds approximately 90,000 clones, approximately 87% found once. With V trimmed by 0 bases and J by 5 bases, 14 bases remained unmatched. The CDR3 runs 18 residues. Germline-derived CDR1 and CDR2 are LGHDT and YNNKEL (reference sequence). The sequence derives from a woman aged 40 to 50 in good health. The specimen sequenced was blood. The chain couples TRBV3-1 (or the pseudogene TRBV3-2) to TRBJ2-5; 8 nucleotides align to TRBD2. CDR3 nucleotide sequence: TGTGCCAGCAGCCAAGATCGGCTAGCGGGTCAGTTTGAGGAGACCCAGTACTTC. Its translation: CASSQDRLAGQFEETQYF.